This T cell receptor beta chain was observed in a study of naive and memory T cell subsets. General observations from the study: A few larger clonotypes appeared in naive repertoires, especially CD8, possibly memory cells re-expressing CD45RA.

The V gene lost 4 bases and the J gene lost 1 base, with 22 bases spanning the gap. The germline V gene encodes CDR1 LGHNA and CDR2 YSLEER. The CDR3 is made up of 18 amino acids. An equimolar mix of two oligonucleotides served as the beta constant-region primer for TRBC1 and TRBC2. Four rounds of PCR amplified the ligated cDNA using nested alpha and beta constant-region primers plus SP2. TCRdb independently ran MiXCR on the UMI-ligation and nested PCR reads; one entry per CDR3 protein. The sample lists approximately 140,000 distinct CDR3 sequences; 22% were seen once. There are many counts of this clonotype. Its antigen is not known.

Sequenced sample: naive CD4+ T cells from blood. The rearrangement links TRBV4-3 to TRBJ1-1, with D perhaps matching TRBD1 (5 bases). The sequence was obtained from a human donor in good health. This CDR3 is CASSRDPGSQRSNTEAFF. In DNA, the CDR3 is TGCGCCAGCAGCCGGGACCCGGGGTCCCAGCGGTCGAACACTGAAGCTTTCTTT.